One and the same sample provided the 22 T cell receptor beta chains below, sequenced in a study of monozygotic twins with inflammatory bowel disease. TCRdb re-called the 5' RACE reads; one entry per CDR3 protein, DNA not given. The table for this sample gives approximately 160,000 distinct CDR3 sequences. Sequenced material: blood. These receptors were taken from a human donor with ulcerative colitis or Crohn's disease, or a healthy co-twin of an affected twin (not recorded which).

The chain carries TRBV7-2 and TRBJ2-3; TCRdb reports TRBD1, a call that lacks DNA to check it against. Looked up from germline, CDR1 is SGHTA and CDR2 is FQGNSA. The CDR3 runs 16 residues. The CDR3 protein is CASSARWDSYTDTQYF. Full variable domain (missing parts from reference TRBV7-2 and TRBJ2-3): GAGVSQSPSNKVTEKGKDVELRCDPISGHTALYWYRQSLGQGLEFLIYFQGNSAPDKSGLPSDRFSAERTGGSVSTLTIQRTQQEDSAVYLCASSARWDSYTDTQYFGPGTRLTVL.

The chain recombines TRBV18 with TRBJ1-5. The CDR3 covers 14 residues. The germline CDR1 and CDR2 sequences are KGHSH and LQKENI. CDR3: CASSQQGGNQPQHF.

This chain uses TRBV29-1 with TRBJ2-3; TCRdb reports TRBD2, a call that lacks DNA to check it against. From germline, CDR1 is SQVTM and CDR2 ANQGSEA. The CDR3 consists of 14 residues. CDR3 region: CSVEPPAFTDTQYF.

V and J are TRBV7-9 and TRBJ1-5; TCRdb outputs TRBD1, but without DNA this stays unchecked. Per the germline V gene, CDR1 is SEHNR and CDR2 is FQNEAQ (reference sequence). CDR3 size: 16 residues. This CDR3 reads CASSLAPGAANQPQHF. Looking up the rest from reference TRBV7-9 and TRBJ1-5 gives the full variable domain: DTGVSQNPRHKITKRGQNVTFRCDPISEHNRLYWYRQTLGQGPEFLTYFQNEAQLEKSRLLSDRFSAERPKGSFSTLEIQRTEQGDSAMYLCASSLAPGAANQPQHFGDGTRLSIL.

J is TRBJ1-5 and V is TRBV30; the TCRdb D gene call, TRBD1, has no DNA to confirm it. Germline V gene sequence: CDR1 GTSNPN, CDR2 SVGIG (reference sequence). The CDR3 covers 14 residues. The CDR3: CAWSRGDSNQPQHF.

V and J are TRBV20-1 and TRBJ1-1. From germline, CDR1 is DFQATT and CDR2 SNEGSKA (reference sequence). The CDR3 length is 14 residues. This CDR3 reads CSAGSGGLNTEAFF.

V is TRBV9 and J is TRBJ2-1. From germline, CDR1 is SGDLS and CDR2 YYNGEE. CDR3 length: 15 amino acids. The CDR3 loop is CASSVRSESYNEQFF.

V is TRBV13 and J is TRBJ1-3; the D call from TCRdb, TRBD1, cannot be confirmed without DNA. This CDR3 region has 14 residues. Germline CDR1 is PRHDT and CDR2 is FYEKMQ (reference sequence). This CDR3 is CASSGPISGNTIYF.

This rearrangement joins TRBV11-1 to TRBJ2-7; TCRdb proposes TRBD1, but this gene call is untestable without DNA. The CDR3 loop spans 18 amino acids. Germline assignment: CDR1 SGHAT and CDR2 FQDESV (reference sequence). CDR3 amino acids: CASSSPGTGVVITYEQYF. The variable domain in full, completed from reference TRBV11-1 and TRBJ2-7, reads EAEVAQSPRYKITEKSQAVAFWCDPISGHATLYWYRQILGQGPELLVQFQDESVVDDSQLPKDRFSAERLKGVDSTLKIQPAELGDSAMYLCASSSPGTGVVITYEQYFGPGTRLTVT.

The chain couples TRBV27 to TRBJ1-4; TCRdb gives TRBD1 as the D gene, but with no DNA this cannot be confirmed. The CDR3 is 15 amino acids. Germline V CDR1 and CDR2: MNHEY, SMNVEV (reference sequence). CDR3 sequence: CASSLYGGLGEKLFF.

V and J are TRBV20-1 and TRBJ1-1; the D gene TCRdb calls, TRBD1, cannot be checked with no DNA. Germline-derived CDR1 and CDR2 are DFQATT and SNEGSKA (reference sequence). This CDR3 contains 12 residues. This chain's CDR3 is CSARVGVRRAFF.

This sequence joins TRBV15 and TRBJ2-1; as DNA is missing, the TRBD2 call by TCRdb cannot be tested. The CDR3 totals 18 residues. The germline V gene has CDR1 LNHNV and CDR2 YYDKDF (reference sequence). CDR3 amino acids: CATSRDPRSARSYNEQFF.

This sequence joins TRBV29-1 and TRBJ2-7. This CDR3 contains 14 residues. Germline V CDR1 and CDR2: SQVTM, ANQGSEA. CDR3: CSVAGSFSSYEQYF.

This chain connects TRBV20-1 to TRBJ1-1. The germline V gene encodes CDR1 DFQATT and CDR2 SNEGSKA (reference sequence). This CDR3 is built from 16 residues. The CDR3 reads CSARDIGRARGTEAFF.

The chain recombines TRBV7-2 with TRBJ2-5; TCRdb lists TRBD2, though no DNA is available to test this call. The CDR3 loop spans 13 amino acids. CDR1 and CDR2 (germline): SGHTA, FQGNSA. The CDR3 is CASSPTSSETQYF. Combining the CDR3 with reference TRBV7-2 and TRBJ2-5 gives the whole variable domain GAGVSQSPSNKVTEKGKDVELRCDPISGHTALYWYRQSLGQGLEFLIYFQGNSAPDKSGLPSDRFSAERTGGSVSTLTIQRTQQEDSAVYLCASSPTSSETQYFGPGTRLLVL.

The chain combines TRBV11-1 with TRBJ2-1. This CDR3 is 15 amino acids long. Germline CDR1 SGHAT, CDR2 FQDESV (reference sequence). The CDR3: CASSLDRGPYNEQFF. Full variable domain (rest looked up from reference TRBV11-1 and TRBJ2-1): EAEVAQSPRYKITEKSQAVAFWCDPISGHATLYWYRQILGQGPELLVQFQDESVVDDSQLPKDRFSAERLKGVDSTLKIQPAELGDSAMYLCASSLDRGPYNEQFFGPGTRLTVL.

The genes are TRBV2 and TRBJ2-7; TCRdb's D call, TRBD1, is unchecked because there is no DNA. The CDR3 sequence is 14 residues long. Germline-derived CDR1 and CDR2 are SNHLY and FYNNEI. This CDR3 is CASSAGGPTYEQYF.

The genes are TRBV6-1 and TRBJ1-5; TCRdb names TRBD1, which stays unverified in the absence of DNA. The CDR3 has 15 amino acids. Germline CDR1 is MNHNS and CDR2 is SASEGT. The CDR3 sequence: CASSHNRGGIQPQHF.

The rearrangement uses TRBV7-8 and TRBJ1-6; no DNA is available, so the TRBD1 call from TCRdb remains unchecked. The CDR3 has 17 amino acids. The V gene's germline CDR1 is SGHVS and CDR2 FQNEAQ. The CDR3 sequence: CASSLQGVSSYNSSLHF.

CDR3 in amino acids: CSARDQGETQYF. The gene calls are TRBV20-1 and TRBJ2-5; TCRdb outputs TRBD1, but without DNA this stays unchecked. The CDR3 loop spans 12 amino acids. CDR1 and CDR2 from the germline V gene are DFQATT and SNEGSKA (reference sequence).

CDR3 residues: CAISESDSRGYEQYF. The chain is built from TRBV10-3 and TRBJ2-7; TCRdb's D gene call, TRBD1, goes unchecked for lack of DNA. The germline gives CDR1 ENHRY, CDR2 SYGVKD. This CDR3 comprises 15 residues.

This chain connects TRBV5-1 to TRBJ2-1. This CDR3 has 14 residues. CDR1 is SGHRS, CDR2 YFSETQ, per germline. CDR3 sequence: CASSLGVAEYEQFF.